The clone carrying this T cell receptor beta chain has just a few counts. The same CDR3 can be traced to other DNA sequences in this sample. The authors' processing: Reference gene primer amplification in the assay estimated nucleated cell counts. The method was immunoSEQ multiplex PCR; TCRdb's version includes in-frame clones alone and lacks a portion of them. Clone size and the V and J calls come from that table; the DNA yielded D and trimming. The top ten hold 20% to 25% of the sample, which has 150,000 to 200,000 clones, around 90% seen once. This sample stems from a study of blood T cell repertoires in COVID-19. Looking at the study overall: Samples representing acute and convalescent COVID-19 were sourced from the United States, Italy and Spain.

Sequenced input: peripheral blood. The clonotype comes from a man between 60 and 75 years old with active or convalescent COVID-19.

The CDR3 DNA reads TGTGCCAGCAGTTTGGGACAGGGGAATAATTCACCCCTCCACTTT. It specifies CASSLGQGNNSPLHF. The chain uses TRBV6-6 and TRBJ1-6; 10 bases align to TRBD1. The CDR3 is 15 amino acids. J lost 5 bases, V lost 4 bases, and 2 bases had no gene match. Germline lookup yields CDR1 MNHNY and CDR2 SVGAGI (reference sequence).